The clone carrying this T cell receptor (beta chain) was recorded at least ten times. Certain patients were not enrolled. These were patients with other autoimmune diseases, uncontrolled infections, pregnancy or lactation. This entry belongs to a study of Graves' ophthalmopathy and Graves' hyperthyroidism. V gave up 5 bases and J gave up 3 bases, with 15 bases separating them. The germline CDR1 and CDR2 sequences are SGHRS and YFSETQ. This CDR3 contains 14 residues. TCR beta CDR3 regions were amplified from RNA transcripts. Second-round multiplex PCR came after a first-round RT-PCR that employed HTBI primers. One entry per CDR3 protein, called by TCRdb with MiXCR from the multiplex PCR reads. The sample lists a few hundred thousand distinct CDR3 sequences; roughly a sixth were seen once.

What was sequenced was peripheral blood. This TCR was recovered from an adult man with Graves' ophthalmopathy. This chain uses TRBV5-1 with TRBJ2-7; perhaps TRBD2 as D (5 bases). The CDR3 sequence: CASRGEADGYEQYF. The CDR3 nucleotides read TGCGCCAGCAGGGGAGAGGCGGACGGCTACGAGCAGTACTTC.